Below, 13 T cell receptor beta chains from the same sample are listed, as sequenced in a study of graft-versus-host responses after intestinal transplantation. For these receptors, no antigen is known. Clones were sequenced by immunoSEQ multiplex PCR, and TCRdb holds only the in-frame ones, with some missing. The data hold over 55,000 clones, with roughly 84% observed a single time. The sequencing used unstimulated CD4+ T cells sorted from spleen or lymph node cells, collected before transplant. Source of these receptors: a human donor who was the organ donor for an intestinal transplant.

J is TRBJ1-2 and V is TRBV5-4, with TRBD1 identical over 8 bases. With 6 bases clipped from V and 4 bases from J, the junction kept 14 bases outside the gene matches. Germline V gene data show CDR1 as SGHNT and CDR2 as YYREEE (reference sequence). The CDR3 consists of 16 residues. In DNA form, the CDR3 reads TGTGCCAGCACCCCAGGACAGGGAGGATGGGGCTATGGCTACACCTTC. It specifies CASTPGQGGWGYGYTF.

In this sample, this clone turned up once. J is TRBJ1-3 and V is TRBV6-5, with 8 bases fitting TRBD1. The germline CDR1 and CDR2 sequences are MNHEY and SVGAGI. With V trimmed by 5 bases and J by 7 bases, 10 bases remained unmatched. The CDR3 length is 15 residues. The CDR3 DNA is TGTGCCAGCAGTCAGACAGGGGAAAAGTGGAACACCATATATTTT. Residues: CASSQTGEKWNTIYF.

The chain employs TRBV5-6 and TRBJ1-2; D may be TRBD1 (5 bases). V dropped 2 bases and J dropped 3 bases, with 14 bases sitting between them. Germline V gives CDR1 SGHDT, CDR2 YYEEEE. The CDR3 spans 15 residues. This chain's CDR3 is CASSFRTGPYYGYTF. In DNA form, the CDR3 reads TGTGCCAGCAGCTTTCGTACAGGCCCCTACTATGGCTACACCTTC.

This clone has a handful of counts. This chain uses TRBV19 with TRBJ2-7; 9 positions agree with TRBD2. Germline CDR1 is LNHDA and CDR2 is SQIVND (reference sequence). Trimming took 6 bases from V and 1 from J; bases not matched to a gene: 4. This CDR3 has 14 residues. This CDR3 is CASRRTSESYEQYV. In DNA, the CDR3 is TGTGCCAGTAGGAGGACTAGCGAGTCCTACGAGCAGTACGTC.

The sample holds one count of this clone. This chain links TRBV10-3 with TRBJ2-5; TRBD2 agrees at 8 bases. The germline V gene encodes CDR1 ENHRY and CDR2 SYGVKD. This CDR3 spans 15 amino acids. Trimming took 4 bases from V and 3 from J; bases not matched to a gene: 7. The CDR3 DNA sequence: TGTGCCATCAGTGTACGGCTAGCGGGCGAAGAGACCCAGTACTTC. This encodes CAISVRLAGEETQYF.

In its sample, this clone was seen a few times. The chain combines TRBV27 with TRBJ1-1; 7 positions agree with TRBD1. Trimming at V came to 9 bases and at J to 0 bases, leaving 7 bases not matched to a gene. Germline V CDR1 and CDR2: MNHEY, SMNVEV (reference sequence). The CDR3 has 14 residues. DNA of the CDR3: TGTGCCAGGGACGACAGGGAATTGAACACTGAAGCTTTCTTT. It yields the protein CARDDRELNTEAFF.

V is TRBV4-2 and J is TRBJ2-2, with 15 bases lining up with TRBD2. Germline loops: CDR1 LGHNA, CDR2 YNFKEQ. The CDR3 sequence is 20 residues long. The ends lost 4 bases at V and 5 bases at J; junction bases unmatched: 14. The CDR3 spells CASSRSTAGLAGGRTGELFF. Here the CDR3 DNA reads TGTGCCAGCAGCCGGTCGACCGCGGGACTAGCGGGGGGTCGGACCGGGGAGCTGTTTTTT.

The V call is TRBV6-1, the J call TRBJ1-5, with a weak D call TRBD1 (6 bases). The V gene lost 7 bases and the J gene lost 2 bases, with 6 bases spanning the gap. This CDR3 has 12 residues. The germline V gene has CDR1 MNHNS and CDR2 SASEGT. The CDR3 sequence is CASTGGNQPQHF. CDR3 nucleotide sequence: TGTGCCAGCACAGGGGGCAATCAGCCCCAGCATTTT.

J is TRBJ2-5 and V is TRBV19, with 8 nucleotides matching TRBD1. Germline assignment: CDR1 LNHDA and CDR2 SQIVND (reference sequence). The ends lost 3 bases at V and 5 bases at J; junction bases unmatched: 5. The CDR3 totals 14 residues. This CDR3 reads CASSIGQGRETQYF. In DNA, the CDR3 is TGTGCCAGTAGTATTGGACAGGGCCGGGAGACCCAGTACTTC.

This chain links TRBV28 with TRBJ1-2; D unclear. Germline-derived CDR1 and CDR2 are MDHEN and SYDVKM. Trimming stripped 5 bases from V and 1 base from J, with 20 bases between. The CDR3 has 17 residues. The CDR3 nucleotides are TGTGCCAGCAGTAGACCTCTTCGGCGGCTTCTTAACTATGGCTACACCTTC. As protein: CASSRPLRRLLNYGYTF.

The CDR3 DNA is TGCAGTGTATCCGGAGCAGGGGCTCGGCCAGATACGCAGTATTTT. Its translation is CSVSGAGARPDTQYF. The chain has TRBV29-1 and TRBJ2-3; D is perhaps TRBD1 (6 bases). The CDR3 spans 15 residues. Germline CDR1 and CDR2: SQVTM and ANQGSEA.

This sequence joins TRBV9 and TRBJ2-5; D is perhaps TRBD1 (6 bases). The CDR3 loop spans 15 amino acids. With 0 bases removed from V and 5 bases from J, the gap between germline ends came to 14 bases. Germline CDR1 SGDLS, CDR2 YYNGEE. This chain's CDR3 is CASSVAAGVAETQYF. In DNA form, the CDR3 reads TGTGCCAGCAGCGTAGCGGCAGGGGTGGCGGAGACCCAGTACTTC.

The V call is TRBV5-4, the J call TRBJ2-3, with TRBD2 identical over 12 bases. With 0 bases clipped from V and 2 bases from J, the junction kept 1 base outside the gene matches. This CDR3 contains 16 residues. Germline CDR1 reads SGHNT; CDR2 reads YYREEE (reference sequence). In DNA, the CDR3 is TGTGCCAGCAGCTTGGGACTAGCGGGGGACACAGATACGCAGTATTTT. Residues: CASSLGLAGDTDTQYF.